The present TCR beta chain was sequenced within a study of identical twins. A universal primer binding site was introduced by template switching. The final cDNA contained unique molecular identifiers. TCRdb passed the 5' RACE reads through MiXCR, listing each CDR3 protein once. The sample carries 1,800,000 or so distinct CDR3 sequences, about 31% recorded once. Germline V gene lookup returns CDR1 ENHRY and CDR2 SYGVKD. Deletions cut 8 bases from V and 0 bases from J, with 5 bases between. The length of the CDR3 is 12 residues. Input material: cord blood. The chain recombines TRBV10-3 with TRBJ2-4; D possibly corresponds to TRBD2 (5 bases). The source of this sequence is a newborn girl in good health. The CDR3 region has the DNA TGTGCCATCGGGAGAGCCAAAAACATTCAGTACTTC. It is translated as CAIGRAKNIQYF.